The 8 T cell receptor beta chains reported below all come from one sample, sequenced in a study of blood T cell repertoires in COVID-19. This table comes from immunoSEQ multiplex PCR, and its TCRdb copy is limited to in-frame clones, with some not included. Of 350,000 to 400,000 clones in the sample, roughly 90% are singletons; the top ten hold less than 2%. Material for sequencing was PBMCs or T cells enriched from blood (not recorded which). The receptors were sampled from a woman between 25 and 40 years old who had recovered from COVID-19.

V usage is TRBV28 and J usage is TRBJ2-1; 7 nucleotides align to TRBD2. Germline lookup yields CDR1 MDHEN and CDR2 SYDVKM. V shed 2 bases, J shed 6 bases, and the junction held 10 bases outside the gene matches. The CDR3 spans 16 residues. CDR3 DNA: TGTGCCAGCAGTTTAATTCCGCGCGGGAGAAGCAATGAGCAGTTCTTC. As protein: CASSLIPRGRSNEQFF. Using reference TRBV28 and TRBJ2-1 for the parts outside the CDR3, the full variable domain is DVKVTQSSRYLVKRTGEKVFLECVQDMDHENMFWYRQDPGLGLRLIYFSYDVKMKEKGDIPEGYSVSREKKERFSLILESASTNQTSMYLCASSLIPRGRSNEQFFGPGTRLTVL.

The CDR3 region is CASRERDTYNEQFF. The CDR3 DNA is TGCGCCAGCCGAGAGCGGGATACTTACAATGAGCAGTTCTTC. The rearrangement uses TRBV10-2 and TRBJ2-1; the match to TRBD2 covers 7 bases. CDR1 and CDR2 from the germline V gene are WSHSY and SAAADI. The CDR3 spans 14 residues. J was trimmed by 4 bases and V by 8 bases; bases with no gene match: 8.

J is TRBJ1-4 and V is TRBV7-9, with 10 bases aligning to TRBD1. In germline, CDR1 is SEHNR, CDR2 FQNEAQ (reference sequence). Trimming cost V 5 bases and J 5 bases; bases outside gene matches: 5. CDR3 length: 15 amino acids. CDR3 nucleotide sequence: TGTGCCAGCAGCCCTCGGACAGGGGGGAATGAAAAACTGTTTTTT. This codes for CASSPRTGGNEKLFF.

This sequence joins TRBV2 and TRBJ1-3; tentative D call: TRBD1 (5 bases). This CDR3 contains 13 residues. The germline gives CDR1 SNHLY, CDR2 FYNNEI. V gave up 10 bases and J gave up 2 bases, with 12 bases separating them. CDR3 amino acids: CAIQAGAGNTIYF. The CDR3 bases are TGTGCCATCCAGGCGGGGGCTGGAAACACCATATATTTT.

The rearrangement links TRBV19 to TRBJ2-3, with 8 bases matching TRBD1. The germline CDR1 and CDR2 sequences are LNHDA and SQIVND (reference sequence). V shed 4 bases and J 1 base; nucleotides not matched to a gene: 7. The CDR3 totals 16 residues. As DNA, the CDR3 is TGTGCCAGTAGTAACCCCAGGGGGCCGGGCACAGATACGCAGTATTTT. This sequence encodes CASSNPRGPGTDTQYF.

The J gene is TRBJ1-3, the V gene TRBV19; TRBD1 matches 7 bases. Germline lookup yields CDR1 LNHDA and CDR2 SQIVND (reference sequence). V shed 10 bases, J shed 3 bases, and the junction held 6 bases outside the gene matches. The CDR3 has 13 amino acids. CDR3 coding DNA: TGTGCCACGACAGGGAATTTTGGAAACACCATATATTTT. Its translation is CATTGNFGNTIYF.

For the CDR3, the DNA is TGTGCCAGCAGCTCCGACACGAGCACTGAAGCTTTCTTT. Protein product: CASSSDTSTEAFF. This rearrangement joins TRBV9 to TRBJ1-1; D is unclear. The CDR3 is 13 residues long. V was cut by 4 bases and J by 4 bases, with 11 bases left in between. CDR1 SGDLS and CDR2 YYNGEE come from the germline V gene. Full variable domain (outside the CDR3, taken from reference TRBV9 and TRBJ1-1): DSGVTQTPKHLITATGQRVTLRCSPRSGDLSVYWYQQSLDQGLQFLIQYYNGEERAKGNILERFSAQQFPDLHSELNLSSLELGDSALYFCASSSDTSTEAFFGQGTRLTVV.

This clone was recorded a few times. The chain carries TRBV4-1 and TRBJ1-3, with TRBD1 identical over 7 bases. The CDR3 covers 17 residues. The germline V gene encodes CDR1 MGHRA and CDR2 YSYEKL. V lost 2 bases to trimming and J lost 0 bases; unmatched junction nucleotides: 7. CDR3 residues: CASSQTVGDSSGNTIYF. CDR3 bases: TGCGCCAGCAGCCAAACGGTGGGGGACAGCTCTGGAAACACCATATATTTT.